The rows below give T cell receptor beta chains drawn from one sample of a study of blood T cells in healthy people across ages. TCRdb ran MiXCR on the 5' RACE reads and lists one entry per CDR3 protein. Here the sample spans 650,000 to 800,000 distinct CDR3 sequences, 52% being singletons. Sequenced material: blood. All receptors come from a woman aged 80 or over in good health. Both conserved end residues are part of each CDR3. D genes are given only for firm matches. Size is omitted from some rows. Given values are once, few, many or a class for expanded clones.

v_gene: TRBV29-1; abundance: many; j_gene: TRBJ2-1; len: 15; d_gene: TRBD2; CDR3aa: CSVPRLAGNGNEQFF; CDR3nt: TGCAGCGTCCCCCGACTAGCGGGAAATGGCAATGAGCAGTTCTTC
v_gene: TRBV5-5; abundance: -; j_gene: TRBJ2-7; len: 11; d_gene: -; CDR3aa: CASSPAWAQYF; CDR3nt: TGTGCCAGCAGCCCGGCGTGGGCGCAGTACTTC
v_gene: TRBV25-1; abundance: -; j_gene: TRBJ1-2; len: 16; d_gene: -; CDR3aa: CASSERQSLTINGYTF; CDR3nt: TGTGCCAGCAGTGAGAGACAGAGTCTAACTATTAATGGCTACACCTTC
v_gene: TRBV5-8; abundance: -; j_gene: TRBJ2-7; len: 17; d_gene: -; CDR3aa: CASSLATRATFSYEQYF; CDR3nt: TGTGCCAGCAGCTTGGCCACTAGGGCCACCTTCTCCTACGAGCAGTACTTC
v_gene: TRBV21-1; abundance: few; j_gene: TRBJ2-1; len: 15; d_gene: -; CDR3aa: CASSKSGRPYNEQFF; CDR3nt: TGTGCCAGCAGCAAGTCCGGGAGACCCTACAATGAGCAGTTCTTC
v_gene: TRBV6-6; abundance: -; j_gene: TRBJ1-1; len: 12; d_gene: -; CDR3aa: CASSPDLTEAFF; CDR3nt: TGTGCCAGCAGCCCCGACCTGACTGAAGCTTTCTTT
v_gene: TRBV27; abundance: many; j_gene: TRBJ2-1; len: 14; d_gene: TRBD1; CDR3aa: CASSFGTGLNEQFF; CDR3nt: TGTGCCAGCAGTTTCGGGACAGGGCTCAATGAGCAGTTCTTC
v_gene: TRBV5-1; abundance: -; j_gene: TRBJ2-3; len: 12; d_gene: -; CDR3aa: CAGSLITDTQYF; CDR3nt: TGCGCCGGCAGCTTGATCACAGATACGCAGTATTTT
v_gene: TRBV7-2; abundance: -; j_gene: TRBJ2-1; len: 14; d_gene: TRBD2; CDR3aa: CASSVASGGWEQFF; CDR3nt: TGTGCCAGCAGCGTAGCTAGCGGGGGTTGGGAGCAGTTCTTC
v_gene: TRBV6-1; abundance: -; j_gene: TRBJ2-3; len: 14; d_gene: -; CDR3aa: CASRQIREVDTQYF; CDR3nt: TGTGCCAGCAGGCAGATTAGGGAGGTGGATACGCAGTATTTT
v_gene: TRBV7-2; abundance: -; j_gene: TRBJ1-6; len: 11; d_gene: -; CDR3aa: CASRNNSPLHF; CDR3nt: TGTGCCAGCAGAAATAATTCACCCCTCCACTTT
v_gene: TRBV5-6; abundance: -; j_gene: TRBJ2-5; len: 20; d_gene: TRBD2; CDR3aa: CASSLKIQILGAGGWDEQYF; CDR3nt: TGTGCCAGCAGCTTGAAAATACAGATACTGGGAGCGGGGGGCTGGGATGAGCAGTACTTC
v_gene: TRBV7-2; abundance: many; j_gene: TRBJ1-2; len: 13; d_gene: TRBD1; CDR3aa: CASSLQGGYGYTF; CDR3nt: TGTGCCAGCAGCTTACAGGGGGGCTATGGCTACACCTTC
v_gene: TRBV5-5; abundance: once; j_gene: TRBJ2-4; len: 12; d_gene: -; CDR3aa: CASSLGKNIQYF; CDR3nt: TGTGCCAGCAGCTTGGGAAAAAACATTCAGTACTTC
v_gene: TRBV25-1; abundance: -; j_gene: TRBJ2-1; len: 12; d_gene: -; CDR3aa: CASSRGKVEQFF; CDR3nt: TGTGCCAGCTCCAGGGGCAAGGTTGAGCAGTTCTTC
v_gene: TRBV4-2; abundance: many; j_gene: TRBJ2-4; len: 19; d_gene: TRBD2; CDR3aa: CASSQSSGRSMVAKNIQYF; CDR3nt: TGTGCCAGCAGCCAATCTAGCGGGAGAAGTATGGTGGCCAAAAACATTCAGTACTTC
v_gene: TRBV9; abundance: -; j_gene: TRBJ1-2; len: 13; d_gene: -; CDR3aa: CASSVATGRGYTF; CDR3nt: TGTGCCAGCAGCGTAGCAACAGGGAGGGGCTACACCTTC
v_gene: TRBV7-9; abundance: many; j_gene: TRBJ2-2; len: 13; d_gene: -; CDR3aa: CASQGGSYGELFF; CDR3nt: TGTGCCAGCCAGGGGGGATCCTACGGGGAGCTGTTTTTT
v_gene: TRBV10-3; abundance: -; j_gene: TRBJ2-4; len: 15; d_gene: -; CDR3aa: CAISEASRVGDIQYF; CDR3nt: TGTGCCATCAGTGAGGCATCACGGGTAGGGGACATTCAGTACTTC
v_gene: TRBV3-1; abundance: -; j_gene: TRBJ2-7; len: 15; d_gene: -; CDR3aa: CASTSGGTDSYEQYF; CDR3nt: TGTGCCAGCACTTCAGGGGGGACAGACTCCTACGAGCAGTACTTC
v_gene: TRBV12-3/TRBV12-4; abundance: few; j_gene: TRBJ2-2; len: 19; d_gene: TRBD2; CDR3aa: CASSHLTYGAGGITGELFF; CDR3nt: TGTGCCAGCAGTCACCTGACGTACGGGGCGGGAGGGATAACCGGGGAGCTGTTTTTT
v_gene: TRBV25-1; abundance: many; j_gene: TRBJ2-6; len: 15; d_gene: -; CDR3aa: CASSEWGSGANVLTF; CDR3nt: TGTGCCAGCAGTGAATGGGGCTCTGGGGCCAACGTCCTGACTTTC
v_gene: TRBV25-1; abundance: -; j_gene: TRBJ1-4; len: 14; d_gene: -; CDR3aa: CASSESEVDEKLFF; CDR3nt: TGTGCCAGCAGTGAATCTGAGGTCGATGAAAAACTGTTTTTT
v_gene: TRBV6-1; abundance: -; j_gene: TRBJ1-2; len: 13; d_gene: -; CDR3aa: CASSDQGNYGYTF; CDR3nt: TGTGCCAGCAGTGATCAGGGGAACTATGGCTACACCTTC
v_gene: TRBV27; abundance: -; j_gene: TRBJ1-5; len: 14; d_gene: -; CDR3aa: CACSLFPSNQPQHF; CDR3nt: TGTGCCTGCAGTTTATTTCCCAGCAATCAGCCCCAGCATTTT
v_gene: TRBV29-1; abundance: -; j_gene: TRBJ2-1; len: 15; d_gene: TRBD2; CDR3aa: CSVPTASGGYNEQFF; CDR3nt: TGCAGCGTTCCCACTGCTAGCGGGGGTTATAATGAGCAGTTCTTC
v_gene: TRBV11-2; abundance: many; j_gene: TRBJ1-2; len: 13; d_gene: -; CDR3aa: CASSLGTLEGYTF; CDR3nt: TGTGCCAGCAGCTTAGGAACCCTGGAAGGCTACACCTTC
v_gene: TRBV28; abundance: few; j_gene: TRBJ2-2; len: 15; d_gene: TRBD2; CDR3aa: CASRGSGGNTGELFF; CDR3nt: TGTGCCAGCAGAGGAAGCGGGGGAAACACCGGGGAGCTGTTTTTT
v_gene: TRBV19; abundance: -; j_gene: TRBJ2-1; len: 12; d_gene: -; CDR3aa: CASKGGGPGQFF; CDR3nt: TGTGCCAGTAAGGGGGGAGGGCCCGGGCAGTTCTTC
v_gene: TRBV18; abundance: -; j_gene: TRBJ2-3; len: 14; d_gene: -; CDR3aa: CASSPIDSTDTQYF; CDR3nt: TGTGCCAGCTCACCAATCGACAGCACAGATACGCAGTATTTT
v_gene: TRBV5-6; abundance: many; j_gene: TRBJ2-5; len: 15; d_gene: -; CDR3aa: CASSFWGAREETQYF; CDR3nt: TGTGCCAGCAGCTTTTGGGGGGCGCGAGAAGAGACCCAGTACTTC
v_gene: TRBV28; abundance: -; j_gene: TRBJ2-1; len: 16; d_gene: TRBD2; CDR3aa: CASSLESAGDRGEQFF; CDR3nt: TGTGCCAGCAGTTTAGAGTCAGCGGGAGACCGGGGTGAGCAGTTCTTC
v_gene: TRBV7-2; abundance: -; j_gene: TRBJ2-1; len: 12; d_gene: -; CDR3aa: CASSVAGKGQFF; CDR3nt: TGTGCCAGCAGCGTAGCAGGGAAGGGGCAGTTCTTC
v_gene: TRBV5-1; abundance: -; j_gene: TRBJ2-7; len: 15; d_gene: -; CDR3aa: CASSLTSGGAPEQYF; CDR3nt: TGCGCCAGCAGCTTGACCTCCGGAGGGGCACCCGAGCAGTACTTC
v_gene: TRBV28; abundance: -; j_gene: TRBJ1-1; len: 15; d_gene: -; CDR3aa: CASTLRTGRYAEAFF; CDR3nt: TGTGCCAGCACCCTAAGAACAGGGAGGTATGCTGAAGCTTTCTTT
v_gene: TRBV5-6; abundance: once; j_gene: TRBJ1-2; len: 14; d_gene: TRBD1; CDR3aa: CASTRDRANYGYTF; CDR3nt: TGTGCCAGCACCAGGGACAGGGCAAACTATGGCTACACCTTC
v_gene: TRBV20-1; abundance: many; j_gene: TRBJ1-2; len: 13; d_gene: TRBD1; CDR3aa: CSAGTGTGDGYTF; CDR3nt: TGCAGTGCTGGAACCGGGACAGGGGACGGCTACACCTTC
v_gene: TRBV24-1; abundance: -; j_gene: TRBJ2-1; len: 14; d_gene: -; CDR3aa: CATSDSNEVNEQFF; CDR3nt: TGTGCCACCAGTGATTCCAATGAAGTCAATGAGCAGTTCTTC
v_gene: TRBV2; abundance: many; j_gene: TRBJ2-1; len: 11; d_gene: -; CDR3aa: CASRHPGEQFF; CDR3nt: TGTGCCAGCAGACACCCGGGTGAGCAGTTCTTC
v_gene: TRBV7-2; abundance: -; j_gene: TRBJ1-1; len: 14; d_gene: -; CDR3aa: CASEVLGGQNEAFF; CDR3nt: TGTGCCAGCGAAGTATTGGGAGGGCAGAATGAAGCTTTCTTT
v_gene: TRBV12-3/TRBV12-4; abundance: many; j_gene: TRBJ2-7; len: 15; d_gene: -; CDR3aa: CASRAEGTNHYEQYF; CDR3nt: TGTGCCAGCAGAGCGGAGGGGACAAACCACTACGAGCAGTACTTC
v_gene: TRBV27; abundance: -; j_gene: TRBJ2-7; len: 13; d_gene: -; CDR3aa: CAGSVVADDEQYF; CDR3nt: TGTGCCGGCAGTGTTGTGGCAGACGACGAGCAGTACTTC
v_gene: TRBV2; abundance: -; j_gene: TRBJ1-2; len: 14; d_gene: -; CDR3aa: CASSPRGINYGYTF; CDR3nt: TGTGCCAGCAGCCCCAGGGGAATTAACTATGGCTACACCTTC
v_gene: TRBV12-3/TRBV12-4; abundance: -; j_gene: TRBJ1-2; len: 13; d_gene: TRBD1; CDR3aa: CASSCGTGFGYTF; CDR3nt: TGTGCCAGCAGTTGCGGGACAGGGTTTGGCTACACCTTC
v_gene: TRBV2; abundance: -; j_gene: TRBJ2-1; len: 12; d_gene: -; CDR3aa: CASEGRGDEQFF; CDR3nt: TGTGCCAGCGAGGGCAGGGGGGATGAGCAGTTCTTC
v_gene: TRBV5-1; abundance: few; j_gene: TRBJ2-1; len: 15; d_gene: TRBD1; CDR3aa: CASSLQGALYNEQFF; CDR3nt: TGCGCCAGCAGCTTACAGGGGGCGTTGTACAATGAGCAGTTCTTC
v_gene: TRBV7-9; abundance: -; j_gene: TRBJ1-1; len: 14; d_gene: -; CDR3aa: CASSSGGGSTEAFF; CDR3nt: TGTGCCAGCAGTTCTGGGGGCGGGTCCACTGAAGCTTTCTTT
v_gene: TRBV10-3; abundance: -; j_gene: TRBJ1-2; len: 15; d_gene: -; CDR3aa: CATEKNDQGYYGYTF; CDR3nt: TGTGCCACCGAAAAGAACGATCAGGGTTACTATGGCTACACCTTC
v_gene: TRBV20-1; abundance: -; j_gene: TRBJ2-5; len: 13; d_gene: -; CDR3aa: CSARDFGRKTQYF; CDR3nt: TGCAGCGCCCGGGACTTCGGTAGGAAGACCCAGTACTTC
v_gene: TRBV5-1; abundance: many; j_gene: TRBJ2-1; len: 15; d_gene: -; CDR3aa: CASSLDPADDNEQFF; CDR3nt: TGCGCCAGCAGCTTGGATCCCGCCGACGACAATGAGCAGTTCTTC
v_gene: TRBV20-1; abundance: -; j_gene: TRBJ2-1; len: 14; d_gene: TRBD2; CDR3aa: CSAPTLAGVNEQFF; CDR3nt: TGCAGTGCTCCTACCCTAGCGGGAGTGAATGAGCAGTTCTTC
v_gene: TRBV5-1; abundance: -; j_gene: TRBJ2-3; len: 14; d_gene: TRBD2; CDR3aa: CASSLLASADTQYF; CDR3nt: TGCGCCAGCAGCTTACTAGCGAGCGCAGATACGCAGTATTTT
v_gene: TRBV28; abundance: -; j_gene: TRBJ2-2; len: 18; d_gene: -; CDR3aa: CASSFFRGPSINTGELFF; CDR3nt: TGTGCCAGCAGTTTCTTCAGGGGCCCTTCAATTAACACCGGGGAGCTGTTTTTT
v_gene: TRBV29-1; abundance: -; j_gene: TRBJ2-7; len: 14; d_gene: TRBD1; CDR3aa: CSANRDRAIFEQYF; CDR3nt: TGCAGCGCCAACCGGGACAGGGCAATTTTCGAGCAGTACTTC